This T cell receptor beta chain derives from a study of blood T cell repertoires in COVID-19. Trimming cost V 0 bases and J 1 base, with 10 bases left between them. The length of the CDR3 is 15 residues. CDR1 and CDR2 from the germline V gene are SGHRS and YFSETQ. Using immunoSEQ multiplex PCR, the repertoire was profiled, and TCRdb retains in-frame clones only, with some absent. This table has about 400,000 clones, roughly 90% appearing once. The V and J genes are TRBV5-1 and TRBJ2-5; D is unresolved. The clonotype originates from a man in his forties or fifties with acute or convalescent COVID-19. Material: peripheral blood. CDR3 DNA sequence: TGCGCCAGCAGCTTGGCCGTTGCAGGCCAAGAGACCCAGTACTTC. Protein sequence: CASSLAVAGQETQYF.